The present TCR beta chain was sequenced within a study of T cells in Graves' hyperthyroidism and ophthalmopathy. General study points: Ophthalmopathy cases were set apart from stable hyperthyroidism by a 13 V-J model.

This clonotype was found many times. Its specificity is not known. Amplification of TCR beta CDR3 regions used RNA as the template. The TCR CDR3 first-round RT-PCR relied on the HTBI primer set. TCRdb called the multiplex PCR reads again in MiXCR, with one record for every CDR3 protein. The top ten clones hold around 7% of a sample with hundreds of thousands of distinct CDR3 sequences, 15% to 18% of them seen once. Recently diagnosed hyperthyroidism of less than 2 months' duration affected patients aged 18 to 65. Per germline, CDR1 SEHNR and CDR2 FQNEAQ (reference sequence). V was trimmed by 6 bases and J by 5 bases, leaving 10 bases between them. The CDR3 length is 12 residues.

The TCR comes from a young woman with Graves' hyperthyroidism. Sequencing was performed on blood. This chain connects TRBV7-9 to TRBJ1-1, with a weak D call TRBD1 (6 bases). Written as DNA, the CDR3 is TGTGCCAGCAGAAGGCAGGGGACTGAAGCTTTCTTT. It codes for CASRRQGTEAFF. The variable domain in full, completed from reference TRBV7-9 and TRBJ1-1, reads DTGVSQNPRHKITKRGQNVTFRCDPISEHNRLYWYRQTLGQGPEFLTYFQNEAQLEKSRLLSDRFSAERPKGSFSTLEIQRTEQGDSAMYLCASRRQGTEAFFGQGTRLTVV.